The 6 T cell receptor beta chains presented below share a single source sample, sequenced in a study of cytomegalovirus exposure and HLA in healthy donors. This PCR relied on a set of 60 Vbeta primers and 13 Jbeta primers. Sequenced by immunoSEQ multiplex PCR; TCRdb stores in-frame clones only, minus some. The sample carries approximately 110,000 clones, 15% recorded once. Material: PBMCs. The origin of the receptors is a woman aged 18 to 35 in good health and CMV-seronegative.

There are a few counts of this clone. The chain joins TRBV5-1 to TRBJ2-7; no reliable D call. Germline V gene sequence: CDR1 SGHRS, CDR2 YFSETQ. This CDR3 has 13 residues. The germline V and J ends were trimmed by 0 bases and 2 bases, with 6 bases remaining between them. CDR3 nucleotide sequence: TGCGCCAGCAGCTTGGAACCTACCTACGAGCAGTACTTC. It codes for CASSLEPTYEQYF.

The chain joins TRBV9 to TRBJ2-7; 13 nucleotides match TRBD2. In germline, CDR1 is SGDLS, CDR2 YYNGEE. The CDR3 runs to 13 residues. J was trimmed by 4 bases and V by 8 bases; bases with no gene match: 3. CDR3 nucleotides: TGTGCCAGAGGACTAGCGGGGGTTTACGAGCAGTACTTC. Amino acids: CARGLAGVYEQYF.

The rearrangement uses TRBV4-1 and TRBJ2-4; 12 bases fit TRBD2. Germline lookup yields CDR1 MGHRA and CDR2 YSYEKL. The length of the CDR3 is 20 residues. Losses at the gene ends were 3 bases for V and 1 base for J; bases not matched to a gene: 13. CDR3 sequence (DNA): TGCGCCAGCAGCCACGGACTAGCGGGGCCCACGGTATCGGCCAAAAACATTCAGTACTTC. It codes for CASSHGLAGPTVSAKNIQYF.

A few counts support this clone. The V and J genes are TRBV28 and TRBJ1-5, with TRBD1 matching 7 bases. V shed 5 bases, J shed 7 bases, and the junction held 5 bases outside the gene matches. Germline V gene data show CDR1 as MDHEN and CDR2 as SYDVKM. The CDR3 has 13 residues. CDR3 sequence (DNA): TGTGCCAGCAGTGAGGGGGCGGGCCAGCCCCAGCATTTT. Protein sequence: CASSEGAGQPQHF. The full variable domain, its missing parts supplied by reference TRBV28 and TRBJ1-5, is DVKVTQSSRYLVKRTGEKVFLECVQDMDHENMFWYRQDPGLGLRLIYFSYDVKMKEKGDIPEGYSVSREKKERFSLILESASTNQTSMYLCASSEGAGQPQHFGDGTRLSIL.

This clone has more than one count but fewer than ten. The chain is built from TRBV4-1 and TRBJ1-2; 10 bases align to TRBD1. V lost 4 bases and J lost 5; bases outside the gene matches: 4. The CDR3 is 14 residues long. Germline CDR1 MGHRA, CDR2 YSYEKL. CDR3 sequence (DNA): TGCGCCAGCAGCCCCGGACAGGGGGGGTATGGCTACACCTTC. Translated: CASSPGQGGYGYTF.

CDR3 residues: CASSLYRGIHSYEQYF. The CDR3 nucleotides are TGTGCCAGCAGCTTATACAGGGGCATTCACTCCTACGAGCAGTACTTC. J is TRBJ2-7 and V is TRBV7-9; 7 nucleotides agree with TRBD1. Germline V lookup: CDR1 SEHNR, CDR2 FQNEAQ (reference sequence). This CDR3 comprises 16 residues. With V trimmed by 2 bases and J by 0 bases, 7 bases remained unmatched.